This entry concerns a single T cell receptor (beta chain). Its antigen remains unidentified. The germline V gene encodes CDR1 LNHDA and CDR2 SQIVND (reference sequence). This CDR3 region has 18 residues. The V segment lost 4 bases and the J segment 0 bases; nucleotides outside the gene matches: 12. This record belongs to a study of T cell repertoires in cytomegalovirus infection. About the study: Through public TCR beta signatures, both CMV infection and matching HLA type were indicated. General study points: Summed frequency of public TCR beta families distinguished CMV carriers with the relevant HLA. The response measured ex vivo was dominated by TCR beta clonotypes (HLA-C-restricted and CMV-specific).

One entry per CDR3 protein results from TCRdb running MiXCR on the reads. This table has some 150,000 distinct CDR3 sequences, around 24% appearing once. The TCR was taken from a human donor in good health (CMV status not recorded). Some clones in this sample may be carry-over from other donors' samples. The sample was PBMCs. The rearrangement joins TRBV19 to TRBJ2-1; 7 bases line up with TRBD1. In DNA form, the CDR3 reads TGTGCCAGTAGTAAGGCCCCCATACAGGGGTACTCCTACAATGAGCAGTTCTTC. Residues: CASSKAPIQGYSYNEQFF.